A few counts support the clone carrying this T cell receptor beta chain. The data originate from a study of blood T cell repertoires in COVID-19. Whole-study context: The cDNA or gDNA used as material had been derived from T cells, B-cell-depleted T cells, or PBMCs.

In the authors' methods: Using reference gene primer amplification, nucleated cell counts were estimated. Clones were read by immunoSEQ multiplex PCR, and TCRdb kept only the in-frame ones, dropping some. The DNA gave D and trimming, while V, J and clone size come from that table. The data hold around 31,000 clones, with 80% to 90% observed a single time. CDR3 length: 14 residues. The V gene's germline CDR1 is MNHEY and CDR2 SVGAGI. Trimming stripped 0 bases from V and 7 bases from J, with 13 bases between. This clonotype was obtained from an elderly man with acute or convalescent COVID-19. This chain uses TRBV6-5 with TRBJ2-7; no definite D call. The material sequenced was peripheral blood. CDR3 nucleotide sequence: TGTGCCAGCAGTTACTCGAGAGGAGCTTTGGAGCAGTACTTC. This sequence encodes CASSYSRGALEQYF.